These T cell receptor beta chains were read from a single sample in a study of blood T cell repertoires in COVID-19. The protocol was immunoSEQ multiplex PCR, while the TCRdb copy is restricted to in-frame clones and leaves out a portion. The repertoire holds approximately 100,000 clones, with about two thirds as singletons. Source material: peripheral blood. Source of these receptors: a human donor with acute or convalescent COVID-19. The donor label of this sample is uncertain. The CDR3 runs from the conserved cysteine through the conserved F or W. Fields, in order: D gene, clone size, V gene, J gene, CDR3 DNA, CDR3 protein. The D gene is left open where the match is weak. Clone size is not always given. Where it is, it says once, few, many or a class for expanded clones.

d_gene: .
abundance: few
v_gene: TRBV2
j_gene: TRBJ1-6
CDR3nt: TGTGCCAGCAGTGAATACTTGAGCTCCTATAATTCACCCCTCCACTTT
CDR3aa: CASSEYLSSYNSPLHF

d_gene: .
abundance: few
v_gene: TRBV5-6
j_gene: TRBJ1-2
CDR3nt: TGTGCCAGCAGCTTCGTATCAGGGCGTAACTATGGCTACACCTTC
CDR3aa: CASSFVSGRNYGYTF

d_gene: .
abundance: .
v_gene: TRBV12-3/TRBV12-4
j_gene: TRBJ2-7
CDR3nt: TGTGCCAGCAGTCCCCACATCATCAACGAGCAGTACTTC
CDR3aa: CASSPHIINEQYF

d_gene: .
abundance: once
v_gene: TRBV4-2
j_gene: TRBJ2-1
CDR3nt: TGTGCCAGCAGCCAAGATTCCAGTCAGGGAATAAACAATGAGCAGTTCTTC
CDR3aa: CASSQDSSQGINNEQFF

d_gene: .
abundance: .
v_gene: TRBV19
j_gene: TRBJ2-5
CDR3nt: TGTGCCAGTAGTAGTGCAGGTGACCAAGAGACCCAGTACTTC
CDR3aa: CASSSAGDQETQYF

d_gene: .
abundance: few
v_gene: TRBV20-1
j_gene: TRBJ2-5
CDR3nt: TGCAGTGCTTTCAAGGGGCAGACCCAGTACTTC
CDR3aa: CSAFKGQTQYF

d_gene: TRBD1
abundance: .
v_gene: TRBV7-2
j_gene: TRBJ2-2
CDR3nt: TGTGCCAGCAGCTTACGGAGGACAGGGGCCGGGGAGCTGTTTTTT
CDR3aa: CASSLRRTGAGELFF

d_gene: TRBD1
abundance: few
v_gene: TRBV6-5
j_gene: TRBJ1-2
CDR3nt: TGTGCCAGCAGCGCAATCGACAGGGGAGCTGGCTACACCTTC
CDR3aa: CASSAIDRGAGYTF

d_gene: TRBD1
abundance: .
v_gene: TRBV6-5
j_gene: TRBJ2-7
CDR3nt: TGTGCCAGCAGTTACGGGACAGCAAAGTACGAGCAGTACTTC
CDR3aa: CASSYGTAKYEQYF

d_gene: TRBD1
abundance: once
v_gene: TRBV7-2
j_gene: TRBJ1-1
CDR3nt: TGTGCCAGCAGCTTAGGCGCAGGGGGGAGGATCACTGAAGCTTTCTTT
CDR3aa: CASSLGAGGRITEAFF

d_gene: TRBD1
abundance: once
v_gene: TRBV10-2
j_gene: TRBJ1-1
CDR3nt: TGCGCCAGCAGTGACCCGACAGGGTGGGGCACTGAAGCTTTCTTT
CDR3aa: CASSDPTGWGTEAFF

d_gene: TRBD1
abundance: .
v_gene: TRBV7-2
j_gene: TRBJ1-2
CDR3nt: TGTGCCAGCAGCCCGGGACAGGGGAAGTATGGCTACACCTTC
CDR3aa: CASSPGQGKYGYTF

d_gene: TRBD2
abundance: .
v_gene: TRBV28
j_gene: TRBJ2-5
CDR3nt: TGTGCCAGCAGTTCTATAGCGGGGGGTGGAGAGACCCAGTACTTC
CDR3aa: CASSSIAGGGETQYF

d_gene: TRBD1
abundance: .
v_gene: TRBV10-3
j_gene: TRBJ2-1
CDR3nt: TGTGCCATCAGTGAGTCACGGACAGGTTATGAGCAGTTCTTC
CDR3aa: CAISESRTGYEQFF

d_gene: TRBD2
abundance: once
v_gene: TRBV27
j_gene: TRBJ2-5
CDR3nt: TGTGCCAGCAGGAAACTAGCGGACATTCAAGAGACCCAGTACTTC
CDR3aa: CASRKLADIQETQYF

d_gene: .
abundance: .
v_gene: TRBV7-9
j_gene: TRBJ1-6
CDR3nt: TGTGCCAGCAGTCGCCTTGGACAGAGCGATTATAATTCACCCCTCCACTTT
CDR3aa: CASSRLGQSDYNSPLHF

d_gene: .
abundance: .
v_gene: TRBV2
j_gene: TRBJ1-5
CDR3nt: TGTGCCAGCAAGGTTTCGAGGGGCAATCAGCCCCAGCATTTT
CDR3aa: CASKVSRGNQPQHF

d_gene: TRBD1
abundance: .
v_gene: TRBV25-1
j_gene: TRBJ1-2
CDR3nt: TGTGCCAGCAGGGACCCCGGGACAGGATATGGCTACACCTTC
CDR3aa: CASRDPGTGYGYTF

d_gene: .
abundance: .
v_gene: TRBV6-5
j_gene: TRBJ2-1
CDR3nt: TGTGCCAGCAGCCACCCAGGGGGGTCCTACAATGAGCAGTTCTTC
CDR3aa: CASSHPGGSYNEQFF

d_gene: TRBD1
abundance: many
v_gene: TRBV5-1
j_gene: TRBJ1-2
CDR3nt: TGCGCCAGCAGGGTTGGACAGGGGGTGGATGGCTACACCTTC
CDR3aa: CASRVGQGVDGYTF

d_gene: .
abundance: few
v_gene: TRBV19
j_gene: TRBJ1-2
CDR3nt: TGTGCCAGTAGTATAGCAGGGTCGCTTTATGGCTACACCTTC
CDR3aa: CASSIAGSLYGYTF

d_gene: TRBD1
abundance: .
v_gene: TRBV2
j_gene: TRBJ1-6
CDR3nt: TGTGCCAGCAGTGAGGGACAGTATAATTCACCCCTCCACTTT
CDR3aa: CASSEGQYNSPLHF

d_gene: .
abundance: .
v_gene: TRBV2
j_gene: TRBJ1-5
CDR3nt: TGTGCCAGCACCCGGGAGGGGGGCCCCAATCAGCCCCAGCATTTT
CDR3aa: CASTREGGPNQPQHF

d_gene: .
abundance: .
v_gene: TRBV21-1
j_gene: TRBJ2-2
CDR3nt: TGTGCCAGCAGCAAACCGTCGTACCAGGGGAACACCGGGGAGCTGTTTTTT
CDR3aa: CASSKPSYQGNTGELFF

d_gene: .
abundance: .
v_gene: TRBV6-5
j_gene: TRBJ1-5
CDR3nt: TGTGCCAGCAACAGTCCCAATCAGCCCCAGCATTTT
CDR3aa: CASNSPNQPQHF

d_gene: .
abundance: once
v_gene: TRBV2
j_gene: TRBJ1-5
CDR3nt: TGTGCCAGCAGCACTACACAGGGATGGGATAGCAATCAGCCCCAGCATTTT
CDR3aa: CASSTTQGWDSNQPQHF

d_gene: TRBD1
abundance: .
v_gene: TRBV5-1
j_gene: TRBJ2-7
CDR3nt: TGCGCCAGCAGCTTGACGGGACAGGGACCTTCCTACGAGCAGTACTTC
CDR3aa: CASSLTGQGPSYEQYF

d_gene: TRBD1
abundance: .
v_gene: TRBV4-2
j_gene: TRBJ1-6
CDR3nt: TGTGCCAGCAGCCCCGACAGGGTGGGGAATTCACCCCTCCACTTT
CDR3aa: CASSPDRVGNSPLHF

d_gene: TRBD2
abundance: .
v_gene: TRBV28
j_gene: TRBJ2-5
CDR3nt: TGTGCCAGCAGTTTGACTAGCGGGGGGCAAGAGACCCAGTACTTC
CDR3aa: CASSLTSGGQETQYF

d_gene: .
abundance: few
v_gene: TRBV12-3/TRBV12-4
j_gene: TRBJ2-1
CDR3nt: TGTGCCAGCAGTTTAGGGGCAGGTCCTGAGTTCTTC
CDR3aa: CASSLGAGPEFF

d_gene: .
abundance: .
v_gene: TRBV9
j_gene: TRBJ2-1
CDR3nt: TGTGCCAGCAGCGGAGGGAGGCTCGTCGTTGAGCAGTTCTTC
CDR3aa: CASSGGRLVVEQFF

d_gene: .
abundance: medium-sized
v_gene: TRBV6-1
j_gene: TRBJ1-2
CDR3nt: TGTGCCAGCAGTGAAGGATACAGGGATGCTAACTATGGCTACACCTTC
CDR3aa: CASSEGYRDANYGYTF

d_gene: .
abundance: many
v_gene: TRBV6-5
j_gene: TRBJ2-3
CDR3nt: TGTGCCAGCAGTTACTCATCGGGGACTGCTCTTCTCGCGCAGTATTTT
CDR3aa: CASSYSSGTALLAQYF

d_gene: TRBD2
abundance: once
v_gene: TRBV7-2
j_gene: TRBJ2-1
CDR3nt: TGTGCCAGCAGCTTAGTCGGGGGGGCCTACAATGAGCAGTTCTTC
CDR3aa: CASSLVGGAYNEQFF

d_gene: .
abundance: .
v_gene: TRBV2
j_gene: TRBJ1-4
CDR3nt: TGTGCCAGCAGTGTCCAGAGGAAGAACACGGGAACAACTAATGAAAAACTGTTTTTT
CDR3aa: CASSVQRKNTGTTNEKLFF

d_gene: .
abundance: .
v_gene: TRBV6-2/TRBV6-3
j_gene: TRBJ1-1
CDR3nt: TGTGCCAGCAGTTCGGGTCTGACCACTGAAGCTTTCTTT
CDR3aa: CASSSGLTTEAFF

d_gene: .
abundance: .
v_gene: TRBV19
j_gene: TRBJ1-2
CDR3nt: TGTGCCAGTAGTATAGCCGGGATGGGAAGAGGCTACACCTTC
CDR3aa: CASSIAGMGRGYTF

d_gene: .
abundance: .
v_gene: TRBV3-1/TRBV3-2
j_gene: TRBJ2-1
CDR3nt: TGTGCGAGCAGCTCAGGGTCCTACAATGAGCAGTTCTTC
CDR3aa: CASSSGSYNEQFF

d_gene: .
abundance: .
v_gene: TRBV7-2
j_gene: TRBJ2-5
CDR3nt: TGTGCCAGCAGTTACCTAGGGGGGACCCAGTACTTC
CDR3aa: CASSYLGGTQYF

d_gene: TRBD1
abundance: many
v_gene: TRBV7-2
j_gene: TRBJ2-3
CDR3nt: TGTGCCAGCAGGGGGCCGGGACAGACCCGCACAGATACGCAGTATTTT
CDR3aa: CASRGPGQTRTDTQYF

d_gene: .
abundance: .
v_gene: TRBV28
j_gene: TRBJ2-6
CDR3nt: TGTGCCAGCAGTTTTATGGGGCTACCTGGGGCCAACGTCCTGACTTTC
CDR3aa: CASSFMGLPGANVLTF

d_gene: TRBD1
abundance: .
v_gene: TRBV28
j_gene: TRBJ1-5
CDR3nt: TGTGCCAGCAGGTCGGAACAGGGGTTCAATCAGCCCCAGCATTTT
CDR3aa: CASRSEQGFNQPQHF

d_gene: .
abundance: .
v_gene: TRBV9
j_gene: TRBJ2-7
CDR3nt: TGTGCCAGCAGCGTAGGGGACTGGGCCTACGAGCAGTACTTC
CDR3aa: CASSVGDWAYEQYF

d_gene: .
abundance: .
v_gene: TRBV29-1
j_gene: TRBJ1-3
CDR3nt: TGCAGCGTTGAAGATAGGACAGCCTCTGGAAACACCATATATTTT
CDR3aa: CSVEDRTASGNTIYF

d_gene: .
abundance: .
v_gene: TRBV5-4
j_gene: TRBJ2-3
CDR3nt: TGTGCCAGCAGCTTGGACTCGGTGGTGGATACGCAGTATTTT
CDR3aa: CASSLDSVVDTQYF

d_gene: TRBD1
abundance: .
v_gene: TRBV18
j_gene: TRBJ2-3
CDR3nt: TGTGCCAGCTCACCACCGAGGACAGGGGGAGCAGATACGCAGTATTTT
CDR3aa: CASSPPRTGGADTQYF

d_gene: .
abundance: .
v_gene: TRBV21-1
j_gene: TRBJ1-1
CDR3nt: TGTGCCAGCAGCCTCGACAGGGTGGGCACTGAAGCTTTCTTT
CDR3aa: CASSLDRVGTEAFF

d_gene: TRBD2
abundance: .
v_gene: TRBV3-1/TRBV3-2
j_gene: TRBJ2-1
CDR3nt: TGTGCCAGCAGCCCCAGCGGGGGCGCTTTGAATGAGCAGTTCTTC
CDR3aa: CASSPSGGALNEQFF

d_gene: TRBD1
abundance: .
v_gene: TRBV27
j_gene: TRBJ2-4
CDR3nt: TGTGCCAGCACTTACAGGGGGCGCTCCCGAAACATTCAGTACTTC
CDR3aa: CASTYRGRSRNIQYF

d_gene: TRBD1
abundance: once
v_gene: TRBV7-6
j_gene: TRBJ1-3
CDR3nt: TGTGCCAGCAGCTCTGGACAGGGTTTGGCTGGAAACACCATATATTTT
CDR3aa: CASSSGQGLAGNTIYF

d_gene: .
abundance: .
v_gene: TRBV19
j_gene: TRBJ1-5
CDR3nt: TGTGCCAGTAGTATAAGGTTGGCGGTCAATCAGCCCCAGCATTTT
CDR3aa: CASSIRLAVNQPQHF

d_gene: TRBD2
abundance: .
v_gene: TRBV3-1/TRBV3-2
j_gene: TRBJ2-1
CDR3nt: TGTGCCAGCAGCCAAGATCTTGGACTAGCGGGGGGGCCGCTTAGTGAGCAGTTCTTC
CDR3aa: CASSQDLGLAGGPLSEQFF

d_gene: .
abundance: .
v_gene: TRBV3-1/TRBV3-2
j_gene: TRBJ1-1
CDR3nt: TGTGCCAGCAGCCAAGGCGGGGGGACCCGAACGGCTGAAGCTTTCTTT
CDR3aa: CASSQGGGTRTAEAFF

d_gene: TRBD1
abundance: .
v_gene: TRBV30
j_gene: TRBJ1-5
CDR3nt: TGTGCCTGGAGTGCAGGGGGCCCCTCCTATCAGCCCCAGCATTTT
CDR3aa: CAWSAGGPSYQPQHF

d_gene: .
abundance: .
v_gene: TRBV2
j_gene: TRBJ1-1
CDR3nt: TGTGCCAGCAGTCCCGACAGGCCGGGCACTGAAGCTTTCTTT
CDR3aa: CASSPDRPGTEAFF